This TCR beta chain was sequenced during a study of control samples from healthy donors and cancer patients. There are a few counts of this clone. Per the germline V gene, CDR1 is LNHNV and CDR2 is YYDKDF (reference sequence). Trimming stripped 5 bases from V and 4 bases from J, with 20 bases between. There are 16 residues in the CDR3. The method was immunoSEQ multiplex PCR; TCRdb's version includes in-frame clones alone and lacks a portion of them. The table shows roughly 80,000 clones, with roughly 90% occurring only once. The material sequenced was blood. This receptor was taken from a man between 50 and 59 years old in good health. The rearrangement uses TRBV15 and TRBJ1-2; D unclear. CDR3 loop: CATSDELLRNSYGYTF. In nucleotides, the CDR3 is TGTGCCACCAGCGACGAACTGCTCCGGAATTCCTATGGCTACACCTTC.